Following are 7 T cell receptor beta chains from one sample sequenced in a study of blood T cells in healthy people across ages. Sample-barcoded 5' priming and a J-beta primer mix drove a second PCR of about 6 to 11 cycles. TCRdb reprocessed the 5' RACE reads with MiXCR, giving one entry per CDR3 protein. The data show some 800,000 distinct CDR3 sequences, around 45% seen once. Sequenced input: blood. The receptors here all came from a man aged 60-69 years in good health.

This chain connects TRBV20-1 to TRBJ2-5, with TRBD2 as a possible D gene (6 bases). The CDR3 covers 17 residues. Between the trimmed V and J ends, which lost 0 bases and 5 bases, there was a span of 22 bases. Germline CDR1 is DFQATT and CDR2 is SNEGSKA (reference sequence). CDR3 DNA sequence: TGCAGTGCTAGAGATGTGCGGAGGGCAGGGCTTGACGAGACCCAGTACTTC. Its protein is CSARDVRRAGLDETQYF.

This rearrangement joins TRBV2 to TRBJ2-1; D is possibly TRBD1 or TRBD2 (5 bases each). Trimming left V 6 bases short and J 9 bases short, with 12 bases between. Germline CDR1 is SNHLY and CDR2 is FYNNEI. The CDR3 sequence is 12 residues long. CDR3 nucleotide sequence: TGTGCCAGCAGACATACGAGGGGTGAGCAGTTCTTC. This translates into CASRHTRGEQFF.

This clonotype has just a few counts. The rearrangement joins TRBV11-1 to TRBJ2-4; D perhaps matches TRBD1 (5 bases). The J call could be wrong; TRBJ2-7 is a better fit for the DNA end. The CDR3 is made up of 13 amino acids. Germline V lookup: CDR1 SGHAT, CDR2 FQDESV (reference sequence). CDR3 sequence: CASSYTGSYEQYF. DNA for the CDR3: TGTGCCAGCAGCTATACAGGTTCCTACGAGCAGTACTTC.

This clonotype was found a few times. The chain's CDR3 is CSASERTYEQYF. As DNA, the CDR3 is TGCAGTGCTAGCGAGAGAACCTACGAGCAGTACTTC. This chain joins TRBV20-1 and TRBJ2-7; no clear D. The V end lost 3 bases, the J end lost 2 bases, and 8 bases lay between the germline ends. This CDR3 contains 12 residues. The V gene's germline CDR1 is DFQATT and CDR2 SNEGSKA (reference sequence).

V is TRBV9 and J is TRBJ2-2; a possible D gene is TRBD1 (5 bases). The germline V gene encodes CDR1 SGDLS and CDR2 YYNGEE. The CDR3 has 14 residues. The V gene lost 0 bases and the J gene lost 7 bases, with 10 bases spanning the gap. CDR3 bases: TGTGCCAGCAGCGTAGAAGGGGCGATCGGGGAGCTGTTTTTT. Amino acids: CASSVEGAIGELFF.

V gene TRBV7-2 combines with J gene TRBJ1-6, with a possible D match to TRBD1 (6 bases). This CDR3 is 15 amino acids long. Germline V gene lookup returns CDR1 SGHTA and CDR2 FQGNSA. The V gene lost 5 bases and the J gene lost 6 bases, with 14 bases spanning the gap. As DNA, the CDR3 is TGTGCCAGCAGCCCACAGGGTATTAGTAATTCACCCCTCCACTTT. This gives the protein CASSPQGISNSPLHF.

The V gene is TRBV6-5, the J gene TRBJ2-1, with D perhaps TRBD2 (5 bases). The J call is uncertain, as TRBJ2-7 better fits the DNA end. The CDR3 has 15 amino acids. CDR1 and CDR2 from the germline V gene are MNHEY and SVGAGI. As DNA, the CDR3 is TGTGCCAGCAGTTGGAGGTACGACTCCTACAATGAGCAGTACTTC. Its protein product is CASSWRYDSYNEQYF.